Listed below are T cell receptor beta chains from one sample, sequenced in a study of human T cells and chemical hapten exposure. TCRdb re-derived calls from the RACE reads in MiXCR, one entry per CDR3 protein. Among approximately 79,000 distinct CDR3 sequences listed, over 6.5% were seen once. This specimen was whole blood, taken in connection with sensitization to the hapten diphenylcyclopropenone (DPC). These receptor sequences come from a man aged 40-50 years with alopecia areata. Some clones in this sample may be carry-over from other donors' samples. Both conserved end residues are part of each CDR3.

V	J	length	CDR3
TRBV5-1	TRBJ2-3	18	CASSRGLAGGTSTDTQYF
TRBV5-1	TRBJ1-5	16	CASSLMAADSNQPQHF
TRBV19	TRBJ1-5	18	CASSPLSSQGARNQPQHF
TRBV28	TRBJ1-2	15	CASSSSPGGGYGYTF
TRBV10-3	TRBJ1-2	15	CAITEAGQGGYGYTF
TRBV5-5	TRBJ1-1	17	CASSFFVSGAMNTEAFF
TRBV5-1	TRBJ2-1	13	CASSEGAHHEQFF
TRBV6-4	TRBJ2-2	14	CASRGISRTGELFF
TRBV20-1	TRBJ2-3	15	CSAKIAGGPKDTQYF
TRBV7-9	TRBJ1-6	14	CASSLGQGGSPLHF
TRBV30	TRBJ1-2	12	CAWAFTTRGYTF
TRBV28	TRBJ1-1	14	CASSPPGQATEAFF
TRBV7-3	TRBJ2-2	17	CASSLTPRGGFTGELFF
TRBV6-1	TRBJ1-2	11	CASSEADGYTF
TRBV27	TRBJ2-7	15	CASSPRQPGSYEQYF
TRBV30	TRBJ1-1	15	CAWSITGRVDTEAFF
TRBV5-5	TRBJ2-3	11	CASSPRDTQYF
TRBV6-1	TRBJ2-3	15	CASSEGRLSTDTQYF
TRBV3-1	TRBJ2-3	15	CASSQGLAGVDTQYF
TRBV12-3/TRBV12-4	TRBJ1-1	13	CASSLQPNTEAFF
TRBV18	TRBJ2-3	13	CASSPSPTDTQYF
TRBV29-1	TRBJ2-3	14	CSVEGSGGPDTQYF
TRBV28	TRBJ2-7	15	CASCWGQPSVKEQYF
TRBV30	TRBJ2-1	14	CAWSVLFRDNEQFF
TRBV29-1	TRBJ2-5	17	CSVRGLAGEGYQETQYF
TRBV28	TRBJ1-2	14	CASSLSGRVHGYTF
TRBV4-3	TRBJ2-3	15	CASSQQLWGTDTQYF
TRBV4-2	TRBJ2-1	17	CASSHYTPGFPVNEQFF
TRBV7-9	TRBJ2-6	18	CASSVVPDRGLGANVLTF
TRBV6-2/TRBV6-3	TRBJ2-6	15	CASSYRASGANVLTF
TRBV27	TRBJ1-5	16	CASSLRQGIVNQPQHF
TRBV6-2/TRBV6-3	TRBJ2-7	17	CASSYSSGLAGAYEQYF
TRBV28	TRBJ2-2	12	CASRTGVGELFF
TRBV20-1	TRBJ2-5	14	CSARVSGFEGTQYF
TRBV12-3/TRBV12-4	TRBJ2-1	15	CASRGGLAGDNEQFF
TRBV20-1	TRBJ2-4	18	CSASPGLAGAGGKNIQYF
TRBV6-1	TRBJ2-3	18	CASSLLTRTGMSTDTQYF
TRBV19	TRBJ2-1	15	CASSRTSGAYNEQFF
TRBV29-1	TRBJ2-6	17	CSVEEGPLFSGANVLTF
TRBV20-1	TRBJ2-3	18	CSARDRRSSGMSTDTQYF
TRBV24-1	TRBJ1-6	13	CATYRGPNSPLHF
TRBV27	TRBJ1-6	14	CASSPGTQLPPLHF
TRBV6-2/TRBV6-3	TRBJ1-5	15	CASSYSGQGWQPQHF
TRBV12-3/TRBV12-4	TRBJ1-2	15	CASSLLTGANYGYTF